This entry describes one T cell receptor beta chain. This record comes from a study of blood T cell repertoires in COVID-19. Study context: COVID-19 samples from acute and convalescent phases originated in the United States, Italy and Spain. In each case, the material was cDNA or gDNA derived from T cells, B-cell-depleted T cells, or PBMCs.

Authors' processing steps: Estimation of nucleated cell counts relied on the amplification of reference gene primers. Assay: immunoSEQ multiplex PCR; the TCRdb copy retains only in-frame clones and omits some. D and trimming come from the DNA, and the V and J calls and clone size come from that table. The sample shows fewer than 110,000 clones, around four fifths of them seen only once. CDR3 size: 14 residues. V lost 6 bases and J lost 5; bases outside the gene matches: 8. The germline CDR1 and CDR2 sequences are SNHLY and FYNNEI. The clonotype originates from a man aged 70 or older with acute or convalescent COVID-19. Source material: peripheral blood. The chain recombines TRBV2 with TRBJ1-2; 8 bases align to TRBD1. The CDR3: CASRGAQGAYGYTF. DNA for the CDR3: TGTGCCAGCAGGGGGGCTCAGGGGGCTTATGGCTACACCTTC.